This T cell receptor beta chain is from a study of CD8 T cell repertoires and HIV-1 epitope variants. About the study: Separate wells received one of Twenty-five Gag or Nef variant peptides. Controls included no peptide, Ebola AY9 epitope, and a CMV, EBV, flu pool. Epitopes were three Gag families plus Nef HW9 and YT9. Study-level points and caveats: Of roughly ten antigen-specific beta clonotypes, over 5 appeared to cross-react with escape variants.

With respect to this clone: The antigen is not known.

Clones were read by immunoSEQ multiplex PCR, and TCRdb kept only the in-frame ones, dropping some. Found here are under 100,000 clones, over 70% of them singletons; the top ten hold roughly 24%. This CDR3 has 15 residues. The V gene's germline CDR1 is GTSNPN and CDR2 SVGIG (reference sequence). The ends were cut back, 4 bases at V and 2 bases at J, with 16 bases in the middle. This TCR was recovered from a male donor with HIV. The V and J genes are TRBV30 and TRBJ2-3; tentative D call: TRBD2 (7 bases). The sequenced material came from uncultured baseline CD8+ T cells from peripheral blood mononuclear cells (PBMCs). DNA for the CDR3: TGTGCCTGGAAGGGGGAGGGTAGGGCCACAGATACGCAGTATTTT. It codes for CAWKGEGRATDTQYF.